This passage covers 21 T cell receptor beta chains from one sample sequenced in a study of T cell changes during pregnancy in multiple sclerosis. The protocol was immunoSEQ multiplex PCR, while the TCRdb copy is restricted to in-frame clones and leaves out a portion. The sample consists of tens of thousands of clones, roughly 90% of them appearing once. The input for sequencing was peripheral blood, taken in the first trimester of pregnancy. Receptor source: a female donor in good health, enrolled as a control in a pregnancy study.

V is TRBV9 and J is TRBJ1-3; a weak D match, TRBD1 (5 bases). This CDR3 is built from 15 residues. V lost 0 bases, J lost 4 bases, and 11 bases lay in between. In germline, CDR1 is SGDLS, CDR2 YYNGEE. DNA of the CDR3: TGTGCCAGCAGCGTAGAAGGGGTCTCGGGAAACACCATATATTTT. Amino acids: CASSVEGVSGNTIYF.

This chain uses TRBV27 with TRBJ2-1, with 10 positions matching TRBD2. From germline, CDR1 is MNHEY and CDR2 SMNVEV (reference sequence). This CDR3 comprises 16 residues. V dropped 3 bases and J dropped 8; count of bases not matched to a gene: 10. In nucleotides, the CDR3 is TGTGCCAGCAGTTTCTTCAGGGCTAGCGGGAGAGATGAGCAGTTCTTC. This translates into CASSFFRASGRDEQFF.

J is TRBJ1-1 and V is TRBV30, with 9 bases aligning to TRBD1. Germline CDR1 and CDR2: GTSNPN and SVGIG (reference sequence). The V gene end was trimmed by 1 base and the J gene end by 0 bases; junction bases not matched to a gene: 9. The CDR3 covers 17 residues. CDR3 loop: CAWSGDPTGGMNTEAFF. The CDR3 DNA is TGTGCCTGGAGTGGGGACCCGACAGGGGGGATGAACACTGAAGCTTTCTTT. The complete variable domain, with remaining parts taken from reference TRBV30 and TRBJ1-1, reads SQTIHQWPATLVQPVGSPLSLECTVEGTSNPNLYWYRQAAGRGLQLLFYSVGIGQISSEVPQNLSASRPQDRQFILSSKKLLLSDSGFYLCAWSGDPTGGMNTEAFFGQGTRLTVV.

The genes are TRBV5-1 and TRBJ2-5; D is uncertain. The V end lost 0 bases, the J end lost 2 bases, and 5 bases lay between the germline ends. The CDR3 is 13 amino acids. CDR1 is SGHRS, CDR2 YFSETQ, per germline. CDR3 DNA: TGCGCCAGCAGCTTGGGCAGTCAAGAGACCCAGTACTTC. Residues: CASSLGSQETQYF.

The V and J genes are TRBV19 and TRBJ1-3, with 8 bases aligning to TRBD1. V was pared by 3 bases and J by 3 bases, with 7 bases of the junction left unmatched. Germline V CDR1 and CDR2: LNHDA, SQIVND (reference sequence). This CDR3 has 16 amino acids. The CDR3 sequence: CASSMPQGASGNTIYF. The CDR3 DNA sequence: TGTGCCAGTAGTATGCCGCAGGGGGCGAGTGGAAACACCATATATTTT.

This clone was picked up one time. This chain joins TRBV10-3 and TRBJ2-4; D might be TRBD1 (5 bases). Germline assignment: CDR1 ENHRY and CDR2 SYGVKD. Trimming shortened V by 2 bases and J by 0 bases, and 8 bases separated the two germline ends. The CDR3 loop spans 15 amino acids. The CDR3 protein is CAISEDQGAKNIQYF. The CDR3 DNA is TGTGCCATCAGTGAGGACCAGGGAGCCAAAAACATTCAGTACTTC.

This clone was detected only a few times. V is TRBV9 and J is TRBJ2-1, with 7 bases identical to TRBD2. J was trimmed by 12 bases and V by 4 bases; bases with no gene match: 13. CDR1 is SGDLS, CDR2 YYNGEE, per germline. The CDR3 sequence is 14 residues long. CDR3 amino acids: CASSPGGSTGLQFF. CDR3 nucleotide sequence: TGTGCCAGCAGCCCCGGGGGGTCGACTGGGCTGCAGTTCTTC.

V and J are TRBV6-5 and TRBJ2-2, with 7 nucleotides matching TRBD1. This CDR3 comprises 15 residues. The V segment lost 1 base and the J segment 3 bases; nucleotides outside the gene matches: 2. The germline CDR1 and CDR2 sequences are MNHEY and SVGAGI. CDR3 sequence reads: CASSYYGTDTGELFF. The CDR3 DNA follows: TGTGCCAGCAGTTACTATGGGACAGACACCGGGGAGCTGTTTTTT.

CDR3 region: CASSPRQGGTGELFF. The CDR3 bases are TGCGCCAGCAGCCCGAGGCAGGGCGGAACCGGGGAGCTGTTTTTT. The chain joins TRBV4-3 to TRBJ2-2, with D maybe TRBD1 (5 bases). This CDR3 spans 15 amino acids. The V end was cut by 4 bases, the J end by 5 bases, with 14 bases between. The germline V gene has CDR1 LGHNA and CDR2 YSLEER.

The sample holds a few counts of this clone. The chain combines TRBV6-6 with TRBJ2-7; TRBD1 might be the D (6 bases). CDR3 size: 13 residues. CDR1 is MNHNY and CDR2 is SVGAGI in the germline V gene (reference sequence). The V gene lost 5 bases and the J gene lost 3 bases, with 11 bases spanning the gap. The chain's CDR3 is CASSPGQNYEQYF. CDR3 nucleotide sequence: TGTGCCAGCAGTCCGGGACAAAACTACGAGCAGTACTTC.

This sequence joins TRBV25-1 and TRBJ2-1; 10 positions match TRBD1. Germline-derived CDR1 and CDR2 are MGHDK and SYGVNS. CDR3 size: 18 residues. V gave up 5 bases and J gave up 8 bases; unmatched junction bases: 18. In nucleotides, the CDR3 is TGTGCCAGCAGTTCGTACCAGGGTAGACAGGGGGCTAGAGATGAGCAGTTCTTC. Residues: CASSSYQGRQGARDEQFF.

V gene TRBV5-5 combines with J gene TRBJ2-5; D uncertain. Germline assignment: CDR1 SGHKS and CDR2 YYEKEE (reference sequence). V lost 2 bases, J lost 3 bases, and 5 bases lay in between. The CDR3 is made up of 12 amino acids. The CDR3 here is CASSLSEETQYF. CDR3 DNA: TGTGCCAGCAGCTTATCGGAAGAGACCCAGTACTTC. The whole variable domain, remainder taken from reference TRBV5-5 and TRBJ2-5, is DAGVTQSPTHLIKTRGQQVTLRCSPISGHKSVSWYQQVLGQGPQFIFQYYEKEERGRGNFPDRFSARQFPNYSSELNVNALLLGDSALYLCASSLSEETQYFGPGTRLLVL.

This rearrangement joins TRBV9 to TRBJ2-2, with TRBD2 as a possible D gene (5 bases). The CDR3 has 16 amino acids. CDR1 is SGDLS and CDR2 is YYNGEE in the germline V gene. Trimming stripped 4 bases from V and 0 bases from J, with 13 bases between. Here the CDR3 reads CASSYSEGTNTGELFF. CDR3 nucleotides: TGTGCCAGCAGCTACTCAGAGGGCACGAACACCGGGGAGCTGTTTTTT.

The rearrangement uses TRBV9 and TRBJ2-7, with D uncertain. Trimming shortened V by 0 bases and J by 6 bases, and 13 bases separated the two germline ends. This CDR3 comprises 14 residues. Looked up from germline, CDR1 is SGDLS and CDR2 is YYNGEE. The CDR3 region is CASSVDEIRGEQYF. The CDR3, as DNA: TGTGCCAGCAGCGTAGATGAGATTCGAGGCGAGCAGTACTTC. Full variable domain (rest looked up from reference TRBV9 and TRBJ2-7): DSGVTQTPKHLITATGQRVTLRCSPRSGDLSVYWYQQSLDQGLQFLIQYYNGEERAKGNILERFSAQQFPDLHSELNLSSLELGDSALYFCASSVDEIRGEQYFGPGTRLTVT.

The chain has TRBV25-1 and TRBJ2-7; D possibly corresponds to TRBD1 (5 bases). The germline gives CDR1 MGHDK, CDR2 SYGVNS. V lost 5 bases, J lost 8 bases, and 19 bases lay in between. There are 14 residues in the CDR3. The CDR3 bases are TGTGCCAGCAGTCGAAGGACACCGCTTGGGAAGCAGTACTTC. It codes for CASSRRTPLGKQYF.

CDR3 amino acids: CASSNDRGPETQYF. The CDR3 region has the DNA TGTGCCAGCAGTAACGACAGGGGGCCGGAGACCCAGTACTTC. The V gene is TRBV2, the J gene TRBJ2-5; 10 bases are a match to TRBD1. Losses at the gene ends were 5 bases for V and 5 bases for J; bases not matched to a gene: 5. Germline CDR1 and CDR2: SNHLY and FYNNEI. CDR3 length: 14 amino acids.

The chain couples TRBV7-9 to TRBJ2-7, with D perhaps matching TRBD1 (6 bases). V lost 5 bases and J 0 bases, leaving 11 bases between the germline ends. Per the germline V gene, CDR1 is SEHNR and CDR2 is FQNEAQ (reference sequence). The CDR3 is 14 residues long. CDR3 residues: CASSLTGNSYEQYF. The CDR3 DNA reads as TGTGCCAGCAGCCTCACAGGGAACTCCTACGAGCAGTACTTC.

The V and J genes are TRBV6-5 and TRBJ2-2, with TRBD2 matching over 12 bases. The V gene end was trimmed by 2 bases and the J gene end by 8 bases; junction bases not matched to a gene: 3. The CDR3 is made up of 15 amino acids. Per the germline V gene, CDR1 is MNHEY and CDR2 is SVGAGI. CDR3 residues: CASSYRLAGGGELFF. CDR3 nucleotides: TGTGCCAGCAGTTACCGGCTAGCGGGAGGGGGGGAGCTGTTTTTT.

This chain uses TRBV4-3 with TRBJ2-3; a weak D match, TRBD2 (6 bases). The CDR3 sequence is 15 residues long. V was shortened by 0 bases and J by 5 bases, with 12 bases between the two germline ends. Germline assignment: CDR1 LGHNA and CDR2 YSLEER. CDR3 nucleotides: TGCGCCAGCAGCCAAGACGGGACTGGGATAGATACGCAGTATTTT. As protein: CASSQDGTGIDTQYF.

The genes are TRBV27 and TRBJ2-7; 14 positions agree with TRBD2. This CDR3 has 16 amino acids. Germline-derived CDR1 and CDR2 are MNHEY and SMNVEV (reference sequence). V gave up 5 bases and J gave up 4 bases; unmatched junction bases: 7. The CDR3 DNA sequence: TGTGCCAGCAGTGCCGGGACTAGCGGGAGCGGATACGAGCAGTACTTC. It codes for CASSAGTSGSGYEQYF.

J is TRBJ2-1 and V is TRBV9, with 10 bases fitting TRBD2. Looked up from germline, CDR1 is SGDLS and CDR2 is YYNGEE. Trimming took 3 bases from V and 4 from J; bases not matched to a gene: 4. This CDR3 comprises 15 residues. CDR3: CASSARLAGYNEQFF. The CDR3 DNA follows: TGTGCCAGCAGCGCTCGACTAGCGGGTTACAATGAGCAGTTCTTC.